This T cell receptor beta chain was profiled in a study of metastatic and nonmetastatic thyroid tumors. Whole-study context: Repertoires were compared across blood and tumor or nodule tissue from malignant and benign thyroid patients.

At least ten counts were recorded for this clone. Its antigen is undetermined. Study-wide points: A significant increase in TCR beta diversity was reportedly seen in malignant thyroid tumors relative to benign nodules, in blood and tumor.

Germline V gives CDR1 SGHTA, CDR2 FQGTGA. V lost 5 bases to trimming and J lost 2 bases; unmatched junction nucleotides: 8. CDR3 length: 16 amino acids. All patients were treatment-naive before thyroid surgery. Per the original data handling: A papillary thyroid cancer distant-metastasis classifier was built from CDR3 differences across clinicopathological groups. Using MiXCR, TCRdb reanalyzed the PCR reads. These V and J calls are TCRdb output, not the study's own analysis. The sample lists 25,000 to 35,000 clones; 20% to 25% were seen once. The TCR originated in a female donor with papillary thyroid cancer or a benign thyroid nodule (not recorded which). Some clones in this sample may be carry-over from other donors' samples. The chain is built from TRBV7-3 and TRBJ2-3, with 9 nucleotides matching TRBD2. The sample comprised blood. The CDR3, as DNA: TGTGCCAGCAGCGCGGACCCTAGCGGGGCCACAGATACGCAGTATTTT. Its protein is CASSADPSGATDTQYF.